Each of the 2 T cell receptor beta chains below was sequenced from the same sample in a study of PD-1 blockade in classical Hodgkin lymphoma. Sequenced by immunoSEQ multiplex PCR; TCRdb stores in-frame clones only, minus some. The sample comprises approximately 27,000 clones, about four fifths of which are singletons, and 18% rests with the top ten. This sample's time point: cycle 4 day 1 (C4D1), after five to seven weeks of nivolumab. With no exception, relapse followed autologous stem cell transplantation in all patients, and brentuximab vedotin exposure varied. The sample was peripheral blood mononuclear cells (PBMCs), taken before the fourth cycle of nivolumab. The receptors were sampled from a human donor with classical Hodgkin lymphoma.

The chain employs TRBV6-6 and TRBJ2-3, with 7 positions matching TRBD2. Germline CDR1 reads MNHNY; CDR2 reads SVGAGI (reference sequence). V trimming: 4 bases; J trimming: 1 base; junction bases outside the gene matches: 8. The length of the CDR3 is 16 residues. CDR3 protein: CASSSAREGGTDTQYF. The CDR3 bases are TGTGCCAGCAGTTCTGCTAGGGAGGGTGGCACAGATACGCAGTATTTT.

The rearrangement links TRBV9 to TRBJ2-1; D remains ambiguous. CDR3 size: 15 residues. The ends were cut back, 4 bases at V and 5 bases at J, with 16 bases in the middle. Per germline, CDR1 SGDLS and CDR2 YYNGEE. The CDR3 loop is CASSPRYASHNEQFF. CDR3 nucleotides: TGTGCCAGCAGCCCCCGGTACGCGTCCCACAATGAGCAGTTCTTC.